This TCR beta chain was captured by sequencing in a study of beta chain features in type 1 diabetes. Notes on the study in general: People with Type 1 diabetes carried modestly yet significantly shorter TCRB CDR3s in all four CD4+ subsets.

Since all of the isolated RNA was reverse transcribed, expressed TCRB transcripts were what got sequenced. Sequencing used immunoSEQ multiplex PCR; TCRdb keeps in-frame clones, though not all of them. The sample consists of 500,000 to 800,000 clones, around 11% of them appearing once. CDR1 and CDR2 (germline): MNHEY, SVGAGI. The CDR3 is 15 residues long. V was cut by 6 bases and J by 2 bases, with 16 bases left in between. This clone has a handful of counts. The target antigen is unknown. The TCR was taken from a man aged 25 to 45 with type 1 diabetes. V is TRBV6-5 and J is TRBJ1-2; D might be TRBD1 (5 bases). Sequencing used naive CD4+ T cells from blood. Here the CDR3 reads CASRNSGGRNYGYTF. The CDR3 DNA reads TGTGCCAGCAGAAACAGTGGGGGGAGAAACTATGGCTACACCTTC.